The 30 T cell receptor beta chains below were found in one sample sequenced in a study of blood T cell repertoires in COVID-19. Sequencing used immunoSEQ multiplex PCR; TCRdb keeps in-frame clones, though not all of them. The sample has 230,000 or so clones, over 75% seen once. Sample: peripheral blood. These receptor sequences come from a man aged 40-55 years with active or convalescent COVID-19.

The rearrangement uses TRBV18 and TRBJ2-7; 9 nucleotides line up with TRBD1. CDR3 length equals 16 residues. CDR1 is KGHSH and CDR2 is LQKENI in the germline V gene. V shed 3 bases and J 6 bases; nucleotides not matched to a gene: 12. The CDR3 spells CASSPNRQGGVVEQYF. The CDR3 DNA follows: TGTGCCAGCTCACCGAATCGACAGGGGGGGGTTGTCGAGCAGTACTTC.

The chain combines TRBV24-1 with TRBJ2-7; D may be TRBD2 (5 bases). CDR1 KGHDR and CDR2 SFDVKD come from the germline V gene. Trimming cost V 5 bases and J 5 bases, with 15 bases left between them. The CDR3 loop spans 14 amino acids. Here the CDR3 reads CATSVSSSGNEQYF. CDR3 nucleotide sequence: TGTGCCACCAGTGTCTCTAGCAGCGGCAACGAGCAGTACTTC.

The chain uses TRBV4-1 and TRBJ1-1; D is perhaps TRBD1 (6 bases). CDR3 length: 14 amino acids. CDR1 and CDR2 from the germline V gene are MGHRA and YSYEKL. The V and J ends lost 1 base and 3 bases respectively, with 9 bases between them. The CDR3 nucleotides are TGCGCCAGCAGCCAAGGGGGGCCTTACACTGAAGCTTTCTTT. Translation: CASSQGGPYTEAFF.

This chain links TRBV19 with TRBJ2-7; D perhaps matches TRBD1 (6 bases). Germline CDR1 and CDR2: LNHDA and SQIVND (reference sequence). The ends were cut back, 3 bases at V and 2 bases at J, with 14 bases in the middle. The CDR3 spans 15 residues. CDR3 residues: CASSIMGQGTYEQYF. The CDR3 DNA follows: TGTGCCAGTAGTATTATGGGGCAGGGGACCTACGAGCAGTACTTC. Filled out from reference TRBV19 and TRBJ2-7, the complete variable domain reads DGGITQSPKYLFRKEGQNVTLSCEQNLNHDAMYWYRQDPGQGLRLIYYSQIVNDFQKGDIAEGYSVSREKKESFPLTVTSAQKNPTAFYLCASSIMGQGTYEQYFGPGTRLTVT.

This rearrangement joins TRBV5-1 to TRBJ1-1, with 8 bases aligning to TRBD1. CDR3 size: 13 residues. Germline assignment: CDR1 SGHRS and CDR2 YFSETQ. Trimming cost V 6 bases and J 2 bases; bases outside gene matches: 3. For the CDR3, the DNA is TGCGCCAGCATGCAGGGGGCCAACACTGAAGCTTTCTTT. Protein product: CASMQGANTEAFF.

The chain is built from TRBV29-1 and TRBJ1-3; D perhaps matches TRBD1 (5 bases). Germline CDR1 SQVTM, CDR2 ANQGSEA. V lost 7 bases and J lost 7, with 14 bases in between. The CDR3 covers 12 residues. For the CDR3, the DNA is TGCAGCGCCAGGGCAGGTAGCAACACCATATATTTT. Amino acids: CSARAGSNTIYF.

The rearrangement joins TRBV5-4 to TRBJ2-1; D is undetermined. Germline lookup yields CDR1 SGHNT and CDR2 YYREEE (reference sequence). Trimming cost V 3 bases and J 10 bases, with 11 bases left between them. CDR3 size: 12 residues. CDR3 nucleotides: TGTGCCAGCAGCTCGCTTCTAGAAGAGCAGTTCTTC. Its translation: CASSSLLEEQFF.

The chain has TRBV7-7 and TRBJ1-3, with 7 nucleotides matching TRBD1. Germline-derived CDR1 and CDR2 are SSHAT and FNYEAQ (reference sequence). Trimming took 5 bases from V and 4 from J; bases not matched to a gene: 2. CDR3 size: 13 residues. The CDR3 DNA follows: TGTGCCAGCAGCAGGGGACAGGGAAACACCATATATTTT. Translated, it gives CASSRGQGNTIYF. Supplemented by reference TRBV7-7 and TRBJ1-3, the full variable domain reads GAGVSQSPRYKVTKRGQDVTLRCDPISSHATLYWYQQALGQGPEFLTYFNYEAQPDKSGLPSDRFSAERPEGSISTLTIQRTEQRDSAMYRCASSRGQGNTIYFGEGSWLTVV.

This rearrangement joins TRBV27 to TRBJ1-1; 8 nucleotides match TRBD1. The CDR3 sequence is 17 residues long. The V gene end was trimmed by 3 bases and the J gene end by 1 base; junction bases not matched to a gene: 10. From germline, CDR1 is MNHEY and CDR2 SMNVEV (reference sequence). This CDR3 is CASSFLPGGSGNTEAFF. DNA of the CDR3: TGTGCCAGCAGTTTTTTACCAGGGGGCAGTGGGAACACTGAAGCTTTCTTT.

V and J are TRBV28 and TRBJ2-7; 9 bases agree with TRBD1. The CDR3 is 14 amino acids. V lost 5 bases to trimming and J lost 5 bases; unmatched junction nucleotides: 7. Germline CDR1 reads MDHEN; CDR2 reads SYDVKM. The CDR3 sequence is CASSPLGTGNEQYF. The CDR3 DNA reads TGTGCCAGCAGTCCGTTAGGGACAGGGAACGAGCAGTACTTC.

The J gene is TRBJ1-4, the V gene TRBV18; D gene uncertain. V lost 4 bases to trimming and J lost 2 bases, with 11 bases between them. The CDR3 has 15 amino acids. Germline lookup yields CDR1 KGHSH and CDR2 LQKENI. The CDR3 DNA follows: TGTGCCAGCTCACTGGGCAGCCATACTAATGAAAAACTGTTTTTT. Its protein product is CASSLGSHTNEKLFF.

V is TRBV5-4 and J is TRBJ1-3; 9 bases agree with TRBD1. After removal of 3 bases from V and 10 bases from J, the junction contained 8 bases not matched to a gene. Germline V lookup: CDR1 SGHNT, CDR2 YYREEE (reference sequence). The length of the CDR3 is 14 residues. The CDR3 region has the DNA TGTGCCAGCAGCTGGGGGGACAGGGATCGGACCATATATTTT. It yields the protein CASSWGDRDRTIYF. The variable domain in full, completed from reference TRBV5-4 and TRBJ1-3, reads ETGVTQSPTHLIKTRGQQVTLRCSSQSGHNTVSWYQQALGQGPQFIFQYYREEENGRGNFPPRFSGLQFPNYSSELNVNALELDDSALYLCASSWGDRDRTIYFGEGSWLTVV.

The genes are TRBV7-8 and TRBJ2-5, with 8 bases lining up with TRBD1. The CDR3 spans 14 residues. Germline lookup yields CDR1 SGHVS and CDR2 FQNEAQ. The V segment lost 3 bases and the J segment 5 bases; nucleotides outside the gene matches: 5. The CDR3 DNA reads as TGTGCCAGCAGCTTGGACAGGGAGGAGGAGACCCAGTACTTC. Its protein is CASSLDREEETQYF. Full variable domain (rest looked up from reference TRBV7-8 and TRBJ2-5): GAGVSQSPRYKVAKRGQDVALRCDPISGHVSLFWYQQALGQGPEFLTYFQNEAQLDKSGLPSDRFFAERPEGSVSTLKIQRTQQEDSAVYLCASSLDREEETQYFGPGTRLLVL.

A note on this clone: The sample carries other DNA sequences with the same CDR3. The chain recombines TRBV9 with TRBJ1-6, with D unclear. V gave up 3 bases and J gave up 6 bases, with 7 bases separating them. The CDR3 loop spans 13 amino acids. Germline CDR1 SGDLS, CDR2 YYNGEE. The CDR3 DNA is TGTGCCAGCAGCGCTACGGGTAATTCACCCCTCCACTTT. It is translated as CASSATGNSPLHF.

V and J are TRBV27 and TRBJ1-2; D might be TRBD1 (6 bases). Trimming took 11 bases from V and 4 from J, leaving 17 bases between them. CDR3 size: 13 residues. Per germline, CDR1 MNHEY and CDR2 SMNVEV (reference sequence). Here the CDR3 reads CAAARAGVYGYTF. CDR3 DNA: TGTGCCGCAGCGAGGGCAGGGGTCTATGGCTACACCTTC.

This clone was detected only a few times. The chain has TRBV3-1 (or the pseudogene TRBV3-2) and TRBJ2-4; 8 bases are a match to TRBD1. CDR1 and CDR2 from the germline V gene are LGHDT and YNNKEL (reference sequence). CDR3 length: 17 residues. Trimming cost V 1 base and J 5 bases; bases outside gene matches: 10. CDR3 in amino acids: CASSQVTGGVGENIQYF. DNA of the CDR3: TGTGCCAGCAGCCAAGTAACAGGGGGTGTAGGCGAAAACATTCAGTACTTC.

In its sample, this clone was seen once. The CDR3 DNA reads TGTGCCACCCGAGGATACGGGGGGCTCCCAACTAATGAAAAACTGTTTTTT. It is translated as CATRGYGGLPTNEKLFF. The chain combines TRBV15 with TRBJ1-4; maybe TRBD1 (6 bases). Trimming stripped 8 bases from V and 0 bases from J, with 19 bases between. The CDR3 is made up of 17 amino acids. From germline, CDR1 is LNHNV and CDR2 YYDKDF (reference sequence).

This sequence joins TRBV4-2 and TRBJ2-7; 10 bases map to TRBD2. This CDR3 comprises 16 residues. V lost 4 bases to trimming and J lost 5 bases; unmatched junction nucleotides: 11. Germline V lookup: CDR1 LGHNA, CDR2 YNFKEQ. In nucleotides, the CDR3 is TGTGCCAGCAGCCCCCAGGGGCTAGCGGGGGCGAACGAGCAGTACTTC. Protein: CASSPQGLAGANEQYF.

This sequence joins TRBV18 and TRBJ2-1, with D tentatively TRBD2 (6 bases). Germline V CDR1 and CDR2: KGHSH, LQKENI. Trimming left V 2 bases short and J 4 bases short, with 9 bases between. This CDR3 region has 14 residues. CDR3 coding DNA: TGTGCCAGCTCACCAGGGGGGTTTTACAATGAGCAGTTCTTC. It yields the protein CASSPGGFYNEQFF.

This sequence joins TRBV7-9 and TRBJ2-5, with a tentative D call TRBD1 (6 bases). Trimming stripped 5 bases from V and 5 bases from J, with 15 bases between. Germline assignment: CDR1 SEHNR and CDR2 FQNEAQ (reference sequence). The CDR3 is 14 amino acids. The CDR3 region has the DNA TGTGCCAGCAGCCCAAACAGGGTTCGGGAGACCCAGTACTTC. Protein: CASSPNRVRETQYF.

J is TRBJ2-7 and V is TRBV7-6; D is perhaps TRBD2 (6 bases). V was pared by 3 bases and J by 3 bases, with 15 bases between. The CDR3 loop spans 15 amino acids. The V gene's germline CDR1 is SGHVS and CDR2 FNYEAQ. CDR3 sequence (DNA): TGTGCCAGCAGCTTGGGACTTTCTAAGGTCTACGAGCAGTACTTC. Its protein is CASSLGLSKVYEQYF.

The chain employs TRBV18 and TRBJ2-7; TRBD2 aligns across 7 bases. After removal of 3 bases from V and 5 bases from J, the junction contained 4 bases not matched to a gene. Germline V gene sequence: CDR1 KGHSH, CDR2 LQKENI. CDR3 size: 13 residues. Here the CDR3 reads CASSPSGLNEQYF. DNA for the CDR3: TGTGCCAGCTCACCTAGCGGGTTGAACGAGCAGTACTTC. Complete variable domain (other parts from reference TRBV18 and TRBJ2-7): NAGVMQNPRHLVRRRGQEARLRCSPMKGHSHVYWYRQLPEEGLKFMVYLQKENIIDESGMPKERFSAEFPKEGPSILRIQQVVRGDSAAYFCASSPSGLNEQYFGPGTRLTVT.

The chain links TRBV5-4 to TRBJ1-3; D gene unclear. Trimming pared 0 bases from V and 0 bases from J, leaving 10 bases between. The CDR3 is made up of 16 amino acids. Per germline, CDR1 SGHNT and CDR2 YYREEE (reference sequence). The CDR3 region has the DNA TGTGCCAGCAGCTTGGGCGGCAAGCACTCTGGAAACACCATATATTTT. Amino acids: CASSLGGKHSGNTIYF.

The chain combines TRBV7-9 with TRBJ2-5; D is perhaps TRBD1 (6 bases). This CDR3 has 16 residues. Germline V gene sequence: CDR1 SEHNR, CDR2 FQNEAQ (reference sequence). V was shortened by 6 bases and J by 4 bases, with 21 bases between the two germline ends. DNA for the CDR3: TGTGCCAGCAGTTTATTGGGACAAACGGGGCGAGAGACCCAGTACTTC. It is translated as CASSLLGQTGRETQYF.

This sequence joins TRBV7-9 and TRBJ1-5; D not certain. V lost 5 bases, J lost 5 bases, and 16 bases lay in between. Germline V lookup: CDR1 SEHNR, CDR2 FQNEAQ (reference sequence). The CDR3 loop spans 15 amino acids. The CDR3 nucleotides read TGTGCCAGCAGCGCCGGTTGGACTGAAGATCAGCCCCAGCATTTT. Translated: CASSAGWTEDQPQHF.

This sequence joins TRBV27 and TRBJ2-2, with 7 bases matching TRBD1. Germline V gene sequence: CDR1 MNHEY, CDR2 SMNVEV (reference sequence). There are 18 residues in the CDR3. Trimming took 1 base from V and 6 from J; bases not matched to a gene: 14. The CDR3 DNA reads TGTGCCAGCAGTTTATATTGGGACAGCACACGGGTATCCGGGGAGCTGTTTTTT. Its translation is CASSLYWDSTRVSGELFF.

This sequence joins TRBV4-1 and TRBJ1-6; TRBD1 might be the D (5 bases). Germline CDR1 is MGHRA and CDR2 is YSYEKL. The length of the CDR3 is 13 residues. The germline V and J ends were trimmed by 8 bases and 5 bases, with 10 bases remaining between them. Here the CDR3 reads CASADRHNSPLHF. CDR3 DNA sequence: TGCGCCAGCGCCGACAGACATAATTCACCCCTCCACTTT.

The J gene is TRBJ2-4, the V gene TRBV7-9; no clear D. Germline assignment: CDR1 SEHNR and CDR2 FQNEAQ (reference sequence). CDR3 length equals 13 residues. V was pared by 5 bases and J by 7 bases, with 12 bases between. This CDR3 reads CASSLTQTNIQYF. Here the CDR3 DNA reads TGTGCCAGCAGCCTAACCCAAACGAACATTCAGTACTTC.

V and J are TRBV30 and TRBJ2-7, with D tentatively TRBD2 (6 bases). The germline V gene has CDR1 GTSNPN and CDR2 SVGIG (reference sequence). Trimming cost V 1 base and J 4 bases, with 17 bases left between them. This CDR3 region has 15 residues. CDR3 DNA: TGTGCCTGGAGTGCTAGCGCGGTTACGACGTACGAGCAGTACTTC. Its translation: CAWSASAVTTYEQYF.

The V call is TRBV7-9, the J call TRBJ2-7, with 9 bases fitting TRBD1. The germline CDR1 and CDR2 sequences are SEHNR and FQNEAQ (reference sequence). The length of the CDR3 is 15 residues. V dropped 4 bases and J dropped 7; count of bases not matched to a gene: 11. The chain's CDR3 is CASSSFRDRVKEQYF. DNA of the CDR3: TGTGCCAGCAGCTCGTTCCGGGACAGGGTAAAAGAGCAGTACTTC. The full variable domain, in which reference TRBV7-9 and TRBJ2-7 provide the parts outside the CDR3, is DTGVSQNPRHKITKRGQNVTFRCDPISEHNRLYWYRQTLGQGPEFLTYFQNEAQLEKSRLLSDRFSAERPKGSFSTLEIQRTEQGDSAMYLCASSSFRDRVKEQYFGPGTRLTVT.